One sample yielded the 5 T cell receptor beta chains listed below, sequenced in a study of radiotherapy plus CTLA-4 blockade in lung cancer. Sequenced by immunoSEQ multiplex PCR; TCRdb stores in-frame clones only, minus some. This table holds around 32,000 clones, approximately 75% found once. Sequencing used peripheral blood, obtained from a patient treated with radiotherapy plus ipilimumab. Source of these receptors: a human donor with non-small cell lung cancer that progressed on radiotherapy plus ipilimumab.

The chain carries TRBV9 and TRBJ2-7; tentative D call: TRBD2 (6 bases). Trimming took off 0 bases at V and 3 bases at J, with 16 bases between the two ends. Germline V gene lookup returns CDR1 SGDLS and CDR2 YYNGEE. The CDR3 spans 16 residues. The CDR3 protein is CASSVAGGLSVYEQYF. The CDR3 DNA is TGTGCCAGCAGCGTAGCTGGAGGGTTATCCGTCTACGAGCAGTACTTC.

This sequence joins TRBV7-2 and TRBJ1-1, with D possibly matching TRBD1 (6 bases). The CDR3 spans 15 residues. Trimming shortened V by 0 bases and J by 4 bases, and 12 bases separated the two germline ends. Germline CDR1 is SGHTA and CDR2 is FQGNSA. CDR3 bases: TGTGCCAGCAGCTTAGCTTACGGGGGGGCCACTGAAGCTTTCTTT. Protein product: CASSLAYGGATEAFF.

CDR3 coding DNA: TGTGCCAGCAGCCCCAGCACCGGACAGGGCTACGAGCAGTACTTC. Protein: CASSPSTGQGYEQYF. This sequence joins TRBV7-2 and TRBJ2-7; 8 bases match TRBD1. The CDR3 is 15 amino acids. Per germline, CDR1 SGHTA and CDR2 FQGNSA. V trimming: 5 bases; J trimming: 3 bases; junction bases outside the gene matches: 9.

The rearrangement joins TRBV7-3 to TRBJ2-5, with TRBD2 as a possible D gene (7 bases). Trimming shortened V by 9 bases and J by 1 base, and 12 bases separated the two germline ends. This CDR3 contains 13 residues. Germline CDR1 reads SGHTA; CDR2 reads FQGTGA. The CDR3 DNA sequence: TGTGCCAGTAGGGGGGGGGTCCAAGAGACCCAGTACTTC. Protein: CASRGGVQETQYF.

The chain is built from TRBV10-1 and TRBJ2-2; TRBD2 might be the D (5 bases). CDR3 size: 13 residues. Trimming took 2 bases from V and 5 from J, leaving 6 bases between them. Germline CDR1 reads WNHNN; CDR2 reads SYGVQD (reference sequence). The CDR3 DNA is TGCGCCAGCAGTGAGAGAGGGACCGGGGAGCTGTTTTTT. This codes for CASSERGTGELFF.